This TCR beta chain was profiled in a study of CD8 T cells in ankylosing spondylitis. This clonotype was counted at least ten times. TCRdb fed the 5' RACE reads into MiXCR, producing one record per CDR3 protein. The table lists about 140,000 distinct CDR3 sequences, about 8% of them singletons. This CDR3 comprises 15 residues. The germline gives CDR1 MDHEN, CDR2 SYDVKM. With V trimmed by 3 bases and J by 4 bases, 5 bases remained unmatched. This sequence originates from a male donor with ankylosing spondylitis. The chain carries TRBV28 and TRBJ2-2, with 7 bases fitting TRBD2. Material for sequencing was synovial fluid, either unsorted or a sorted T cell fraction (not recorded which). The CDR3 sequence is CASSLGGRGTGELFF. CDR3 nucleotide sequence: TGTGCCAGCAGTTTGGGCGGGAGAGGCACCGGGGAGCTGTTTTTT.